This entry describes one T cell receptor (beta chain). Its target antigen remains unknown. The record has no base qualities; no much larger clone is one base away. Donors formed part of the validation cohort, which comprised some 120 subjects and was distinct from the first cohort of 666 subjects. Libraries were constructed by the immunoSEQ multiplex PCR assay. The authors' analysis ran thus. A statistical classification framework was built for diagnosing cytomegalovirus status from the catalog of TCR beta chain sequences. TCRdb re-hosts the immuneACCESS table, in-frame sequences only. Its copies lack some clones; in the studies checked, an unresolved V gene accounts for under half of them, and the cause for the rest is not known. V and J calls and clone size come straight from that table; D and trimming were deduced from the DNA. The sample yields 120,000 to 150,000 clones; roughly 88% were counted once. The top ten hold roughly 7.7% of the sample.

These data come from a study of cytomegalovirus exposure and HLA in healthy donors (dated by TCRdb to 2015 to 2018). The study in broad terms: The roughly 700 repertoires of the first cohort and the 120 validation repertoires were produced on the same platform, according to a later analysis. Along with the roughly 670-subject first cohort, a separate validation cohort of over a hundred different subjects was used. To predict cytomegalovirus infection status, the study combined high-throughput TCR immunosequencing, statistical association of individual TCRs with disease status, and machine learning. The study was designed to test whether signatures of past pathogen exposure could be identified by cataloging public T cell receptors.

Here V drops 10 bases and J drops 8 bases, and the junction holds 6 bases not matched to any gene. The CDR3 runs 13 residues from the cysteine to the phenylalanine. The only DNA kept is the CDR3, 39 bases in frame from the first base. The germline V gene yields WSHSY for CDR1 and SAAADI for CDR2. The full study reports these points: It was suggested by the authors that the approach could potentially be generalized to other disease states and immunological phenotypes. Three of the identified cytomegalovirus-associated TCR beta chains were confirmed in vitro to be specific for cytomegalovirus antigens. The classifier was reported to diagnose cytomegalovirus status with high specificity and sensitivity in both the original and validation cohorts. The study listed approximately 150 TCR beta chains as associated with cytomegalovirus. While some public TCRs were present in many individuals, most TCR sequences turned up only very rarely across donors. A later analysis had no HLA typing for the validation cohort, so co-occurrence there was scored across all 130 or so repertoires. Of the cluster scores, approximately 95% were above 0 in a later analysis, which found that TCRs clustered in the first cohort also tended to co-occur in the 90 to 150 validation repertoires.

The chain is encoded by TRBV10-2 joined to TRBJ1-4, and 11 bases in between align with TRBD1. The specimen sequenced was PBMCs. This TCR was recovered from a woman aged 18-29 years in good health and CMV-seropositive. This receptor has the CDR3 CATRTGGEEKLFF. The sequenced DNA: TGCGCCACGAGGACAGGGGGCGAAGAAAAACTGTTTTTT.